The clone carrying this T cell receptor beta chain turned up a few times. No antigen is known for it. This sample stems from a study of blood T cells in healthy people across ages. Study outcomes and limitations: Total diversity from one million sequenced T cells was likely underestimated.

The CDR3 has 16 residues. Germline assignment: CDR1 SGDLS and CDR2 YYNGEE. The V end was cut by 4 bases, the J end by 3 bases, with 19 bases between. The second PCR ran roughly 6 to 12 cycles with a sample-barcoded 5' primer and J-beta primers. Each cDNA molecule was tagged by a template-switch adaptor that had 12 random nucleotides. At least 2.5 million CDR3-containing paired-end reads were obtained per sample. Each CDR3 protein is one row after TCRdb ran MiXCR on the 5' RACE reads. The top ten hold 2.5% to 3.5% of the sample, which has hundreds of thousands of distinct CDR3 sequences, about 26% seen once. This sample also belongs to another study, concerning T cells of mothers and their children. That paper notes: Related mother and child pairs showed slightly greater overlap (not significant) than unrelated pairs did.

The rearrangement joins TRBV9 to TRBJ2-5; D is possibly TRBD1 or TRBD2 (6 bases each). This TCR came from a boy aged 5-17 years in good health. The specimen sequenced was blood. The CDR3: CASSPTPMRGEETQYF. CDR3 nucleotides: TGTGCCAGCAGCCCCACTCCTATGAGGGGGGAAGAGACCCAGTACTTC.